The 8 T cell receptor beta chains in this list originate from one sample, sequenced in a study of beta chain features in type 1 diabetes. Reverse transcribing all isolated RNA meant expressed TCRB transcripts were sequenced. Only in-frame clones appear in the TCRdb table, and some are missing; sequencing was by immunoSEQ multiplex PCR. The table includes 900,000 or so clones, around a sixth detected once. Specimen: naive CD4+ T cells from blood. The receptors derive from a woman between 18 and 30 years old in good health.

The CDR3 DNA reads TGTGCCACCTCCTTTTTGCCGGGGACCTCCTACAATGAGCAGTTCTTC. Protein product: CATSFLPGTSYNEQFF. This chain links TRBV15 with TRBJ2-1; D is tentatively TRBD1 or TRBD2 (5 bases each). The CDR3 totals 16 residues. Trimming shortened V by 8 bases and J by 0 bases, and 17 bases separated the two germline ends. From germline, CDR1 is LNHNV and CDR2 YYDKDF (reference sequence).

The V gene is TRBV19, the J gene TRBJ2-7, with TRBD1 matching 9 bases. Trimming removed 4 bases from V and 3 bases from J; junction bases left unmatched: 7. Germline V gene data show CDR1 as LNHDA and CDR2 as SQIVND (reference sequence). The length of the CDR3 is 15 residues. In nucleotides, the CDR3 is TGTGCCAGTAGTACTTCCGGGACAGGGAACTACGAGCAGTACTTC. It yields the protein CASSTSGTGNYEQYF.

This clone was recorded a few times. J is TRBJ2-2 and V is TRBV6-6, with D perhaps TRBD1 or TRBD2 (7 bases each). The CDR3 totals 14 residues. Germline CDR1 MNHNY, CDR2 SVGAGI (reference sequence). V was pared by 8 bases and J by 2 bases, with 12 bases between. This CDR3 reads CASGRGLNTGELFF. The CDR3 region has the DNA TGTGCCAGCGGGAGGGGGCTCAACACCGGGGAGCTGTTTTTT.

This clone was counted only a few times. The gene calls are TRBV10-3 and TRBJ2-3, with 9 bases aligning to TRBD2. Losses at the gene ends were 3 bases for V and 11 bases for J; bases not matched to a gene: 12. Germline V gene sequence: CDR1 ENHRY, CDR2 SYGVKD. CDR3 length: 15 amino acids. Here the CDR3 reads CAISESAGGPVGQYF. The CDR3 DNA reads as TGTGCCATCAGTGAATCGGCGGGAGGGCCGGTAGGGCAGTATTTT.

The CDR3 region has the DNA TGTGCCAGCAGCGTAGGGGAGGGGGCCATACAAGAGACCCAGTACTTC. As protein: CASSVGEGAIQETQYF. The chain combines TRBV9 with TRBJ2-5; D may be TRBD1 or TRBD2 (7 bases each). The germline gives CDR1 SGDLS, CDR2 YYNGEE. The CDR3 is 16 residues long. The V and J ends lost 0 bases and 2 bases respectively, with 14 bases between them. Drawing the rest from reference TRBV9 and TRBJ2-5, the complete variable domain is DSGVTQTPKHLITATGQRVTLRCSPRSGDLSVYWYQQSLDQGLQFLIQYYNGEERAKGNILERFSAQQFPDLHSELNLSSLELGDSALYFCASSVGEGAIQETQYFGPGTRLLVL.

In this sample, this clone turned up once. As DNA, the CDR3 is TGTGCCAGCAGTTACTCCCACGGGGCAACGGACTTCTACACCTTC. It encodes CASSYSHGATDFYTF. The V and J genes are TRBV6-5 and TRBJ1-2; a possible D gene is TRBD1 (5 bases). The CDR3 is made up of 15 amino acids. V lost 0 bases and J lost 10, with 18 bases in between. CDR1 is MNHEY and CDR2 is SVGAGI in the germline V gene.

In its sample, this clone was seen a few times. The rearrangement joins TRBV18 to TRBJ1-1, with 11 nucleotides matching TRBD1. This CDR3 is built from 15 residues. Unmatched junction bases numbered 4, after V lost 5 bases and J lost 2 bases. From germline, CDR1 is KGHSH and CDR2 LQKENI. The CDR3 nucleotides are TGTGCCAGCTCAATGGGACAGGGGGGCAACACTGAAGCTTTCTTT. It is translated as CASSMGQGGNTEAFF.

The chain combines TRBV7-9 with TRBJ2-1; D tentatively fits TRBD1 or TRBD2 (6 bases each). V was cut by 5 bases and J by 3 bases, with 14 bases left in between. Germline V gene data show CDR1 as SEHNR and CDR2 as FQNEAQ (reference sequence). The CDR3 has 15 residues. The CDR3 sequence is CASSPARGDYNEQFF. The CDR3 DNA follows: TGTGCCAGCAGCCCCGCTAGGGGGGACTACAATGAGCAGTTCTTC.